A single sample is the source of the 23 T cell receptor beta chains below, sequenced in a study of T cells in Graves' hyperthyroidism and ophthalmopathy. The TCR beta CDR3 regions underwent amplification using RNA transcripts as the source. HTBI primers were employed in a first-round RT-PCR of the TCR CDR3. Each CDR3 protein is one row after TCRdb ran MiXCR on the multiplex PCR reads. This table has hundreds of thousands of distinct CDR3 sequences, around a sixth appearing once. Sequenced material: blood. The origin of the receptors is a woman aged 18-29 years with Graves' hyperthyroidism.

The V gene is TRBV20-1, the J gene TRBJ2-1; 7 bases match TRBD1. Germline CDR1 and CDR2: DFQATT and SNEGSKA (reference sequence). CDR3 size: 16 residues. The junction had 11 bases not matched to a gene; V was cut back by 6 bases and J by 0 bases. This chain's CDR3 is CSAPVGDSYSYNEQFF. The CDR3 nucleotides are TGCAGTGCCCCGGTAGGGGACAGTTACTCCTACAATGAGCAGTTCTTC.

The V gene is TRBV9, the J gene TRBJ2-2; D may be TRBD2 (6 bases). Trimming pared 3 bases from V and 8 bases from J, leaving 11 bases between. The CDR3 consists of 13 residues. CDR1 and CDR2 (germline): SGDLS, YYNGEE. CDR3 protein: CASSGVSGGELFF. In nucleotides, the CDR3 is TGTGCCAGCAGCGGAGTCAGCGGGGGGGAGCTGTTTTTT.

In this sample, this clonotype turned up many times. The CDR3 DNA reads as TGCGCCAGCACCTTATCGGGACAGGTCAATCAGCCCCAGCATTTT. Its translation is CASTLSGQVNQPQHF. This chain connects TRBV5-1 to TRBJ1-5; 8 bases fit TRBD1. The CDR3 has 15 residues. J was trimmed by 3 bases and V by 6 bases; bases with no gene match: 8. CDR1 and CDR2 from the germline V gene are SGHRS and YFSETQ.

This clonotype was observed many times. The V gene is TRBV12-3 or TRBV12-4, the J gene TRBJ1-1; D is unresolved. Trimming cost V 5 bases and J 0 bases, with 10 bases left between them. The length of the CDR3 is 14 residues. The CDR3 here is CASSPAAMNTEAFF. The CDR3 DNA reads as TGTGCCAGCAGTCCCGCAGCAATGAACACTGAAGCTTTCTTT.

The table lists this clonotype with many counts. The J gene is TRBJ2-3, the V gene TRBV28; D is ambiguous. Germline loops: CDR1 MDHEN, CDR2 SYDVKM. The CDR3 totals 14 residues. V was clipped by 3 bases and J by 2 bases, with 9 bases between them. The CDR3 reads CASSFQLPTDTQYF. The CDR3 DNA follows: TGTGCCAGCAGTTTTCAGTTACCCACAGATACGCAGTATTTT. Full variable domain (missing parts from reference TRBV28 and TRBJ2-3): DVKVTQSSRYLVKRTGEKVFLECVQDMDHENMFWYRQDPGLGLRLIYFSYDVKMKEKGDIPEGYSVSREKKERFSLILESASTNQTSMYLCASSFQLPTDTQYFGPGTRLTVL.

This clonotype was recorded at least ten times. The rearrangement links TRBV7-2 to TRBJ2-5; 13 bases are shared with TRBD2. CDR3 length equals 17 residues. The J segment lost 4 bases and the V segment lost 5 bases, leaving 10 bases of the junction unmatched. Germline values: CDR1 SGHTA, CDR2 FQGNSA. This CDR3 reads CASSRMVGLAGVETQYF. CDR3 coding DNA: TGTGCCAGCAGCCGGATGGTCGGACTAGCGGGAGTAGAGACCCAGTACTTC.

There are a few counts of this clonotype. The V gene is TRBV6-2 or TRBV6-3, the J gene TRBJ2-7; possibly TRBD1 for D (5 bases). Trimming cost V 6 bases and J 2 bases, with 14 bases left between them. This CDR3 spans 14 amino acids. Germline CDR1 reads MNHEY; CDR2 reads SVGEGT. The CDR3 protein is CASRASRDTYEQYF. In DNA form, the CDR3 reads TGTGCCAGCAGGGCCTCCAGGGATACCTACGAGCAGTACTTC.

This clonotype was found many times. The V call is TRBV6-2 or TRBV6-3, the J call TRBJ1-1, with D perhaps TRBD1 (6 bases). Germline CDR1 and CDR2: MNHEY and SVGEGT. Deletions cut 7 bases from V and 4 bases from J, with 19 bases between. The CDR3 totals 15 residues. The CDR3 DNA reads as TGTGCCAGCACCCCGGGGGGGGGCCGTAGCACTGAAGCTTTCTTT. It codes for CASTPGGGRSTEAFF.

The CDR3 DNA sequence: TGTGCCAGCGGGGAGAACGATTTCTACGAGCAGTACTTC. Translating gives CASGENDFYEQYF. V usage is TRBV28 and J usage is TRBJ2-7, with D perhaps TRBD2 (5 bases). The CDR3 is 13 residues long. Deletions cut 8 bases from V and 3 bases from J, with 14 bases between. The germline gives CDR1 MDHEN, CDR2 SYDVKM.

This clonotype was counted only a few times. The V gene is TRBV6-1, the J gene TRBJ1-2; the D is unclear. Looked up from germline, CDR1 is MNHNS and CDR2 is SASEGT. V was clipped by 6 bases and J by 8 bases, with 13 bases between them. The CDR3 contains 12 residues. The CDR3 DNA is TGTGCCAGCAGGACATCTTCCGAGGGCTACACCTTC. It translates to CASRTSSEGYTF.

Ten or more counts support this clonotype. The rearrangement uses TRBV7-9 and TRBJ1-6; 7 bases are shared with TRBD1. Trimming took 1 base from V and 10 from J; bases not matched to a gene: 4. Looked up from germline, CDR1 is SEHNR and CDR2 is FQNEAQ (reference sequence). CDR3 length: 14 residues. Here the CDR3 reads CASSLGDRGSPLHF. In DNA, the CDR3 is TGTGCCAGCAGCTTAGGGGACAGAGGATCACCCCTCCACTTT.

In this sample, this clonotype turned up many times. A much larger clone lies one base from this, so it may be a read error. The J gene is TRBJ1-2, the V gene TRBV20-1; D is perhaps TRBD1 (5 bases). This CDR3 is built from 14 residues. V was trimmed by 2 bases and J by 6 bases, leaving 16 bases between them. Germline V gene sequence: CDR1 DFQATT, CDR2 SNEGSKA (reference sequence). The CDR3 region is CSARPKQERDGYTF. CDR3 nucleotide sequence: TGCAGTGCTAGACCGAAACAGGAGCGAGATGGCTACACCTTC.

The table lists this clonotype with many counts. V is TRBV12-3 or TRBV12-4 and J is TRBJ2-4; 8 nucleotides align to TRBD1. This CDR3 has 16 amino acids. Trimming at V came to 3 bases and at J to 7 bases, leaving 11 bases not matched to a gene. CDR3 region: CASSLTGVGFANIQYF. CDR3 nucleotide sequence: TGTGCCAGCAGTTTGACAGGGGTGGGTTTTGCGAACATTCAGTACTTC.

On this clonotype: This could be a read error, since a much larger clone is one nucleotide away. As DNA, the CDR3 is TGTGCCAGCAGTTTATCAGGCAGAACTGACTATGGCTACACCTTC. Translating it yields CASSLSGRTDYGYTF. This chain links TRBV12-3 or TRBV12-4 with TRBJ1-2, with D hard to call. The length of the CDR3 is 15 residues. Trimming shortened V by 2 bases and J by 3 bases, and 13 bases separated the two germline ends.

This clonotype was observed a few times. The CDR3 region is CASSTGDRSGNTIYF. For the CDR3, the DNA is TGTGCCAGCAGCACCGGAGACAGGTCTGGAAACACCATATATTTT. V and J are TRBV27 and TRBJ1-3; perhaps TRBD1 as D (6 bases). The germline CDR1 and CDR2 sequences are MNHEY and SMNVEV (reference sequence). The length of the CDR3 is 15 residues. V was cut by 6 bases and J by 1 base, with 13 bases left in between.

This clonotype was picked up a small number of times. The chain has TRBV19 and TRBJ1-5; D call uncertain. Germline V gives CDR1 LNHDA, CDR2 SQIVND (reference sequence). Trimming removed 5 bases at V and 3 bases at J, with 14 bases between. The CDR3 is 15 amino acids. CDR3 sequence reads: CASSPSDGFNQPQHF. CDR3 sequence (DNA): TGTGCCAGTAGTCCCTCGGACGGATTCAATCAGCCCCAGCATTTT. The full variable domain, with the rest looked up from reference TRBV19 and TRBJ1-5, is DGGITQSPKYLFRKEGQNVTLSCEQNLNHDAMYWYRQDPGQGLRLIYYSQIVNDFQKGDIAEGYSVSREKKESFPLTVTSAQKNPTAFYLCASSPSDGFNQPQHFGDGTRLSIL.

This clonotype turned up a few times. The rearrangement joins TRBV9 to TRBJ2-3, with 11 bases aligning to TRBD2. Germline lookup yields CDR1 SGDLS and CDR2 YYNGEE. V lost 0 bases, J lost 4 bases, and 7 bases stayed unmatched. CDR3 length equals 17 residues. The CDR3 loop reads CASSVDPSGRLADTQYF. In DNA, the CDR3 is TGTGCCAGCAGCGTAGATCCTAGCGGGAGGCTCGCAGATACGCAGTATTTT.

This clonotype has only a few counts. The chain links TRBV6-1 to TRBJ1-1, with D unresolved. The germline gives CDR1 MNHNS, CDR2 SASEGT. This CDR3 spans 14 amino acids. The germline V and J ends were trimmed by 7 bases and 7 bases, with 19 bases remaining between them. The CDR3 coding sequence is TGTGCCAGCACTTCGTCCCAAGCAAGGAGTGAAGCTTTCTTT. Amino acids: CASTSSQARSEAFF.

This clonotype was recorded many times. The rearrangement links TRBV7-9 to TRBJ2-5, with unresolved D. Germline V lookup: CDR1 SEHNR, CDR2 FQNEAQ (reference sequence). The V end was cut by 5 bases, the J end by 5 bases, with 15 bases between. The CDR3 totals 14 residues. The CDR3: CASSPSAAGETQYF. The CDR3 nucleotides are TGTGCCAGCAGCCCATCCGCGGCCGGGGAGACCCAGTACTTC. The whole variable domain, filled in from reference TRBV7-9 and TRBJ2-5, reads DTGVSQNPRHKITKRGQNVTFRCDPISEHNRLYWYRQTLGQGPEFLTYFQNEAQLEKSRLLSDRFSAERPKGSFSTLEIQRTEQGDSAMYLCASSPSAAGETQYFGPGTRLLVL.

The chain employs TRBV19 and TRBJ1-3, with D maybe TRBD1 (6 bases). The CDR3 is made up of 15 amino acids. Trimming left V 3 bases short and J 4 bases short, with 13 bases between. Germline V gene data show CDR1 as LNHDA and CDR2 as SQIVND (reference sequence). CDR3 region: CASSIQQGYGNTIYF. CDR3 in DNA: TGTGCCAGTAGTATCCAACAGGGCTACGGAAACACCATATATTTT.

This clonotype came up many times. The chain couples TRBV6-2 or TRBV6-3 to TRBJ2-7; 11 bases line up with TRBD1. The CDR3 runs to 16 residues. In germline, CDR1 is MNHEY, CDR2 SVGEGT. The V and J ends lost 5 bases and 7 bases, in that order; junction bases with no gene match: 13. The DNA of the CDR3 is TGTGCCAGCAGTGACACCGGGACAGGGGGTTCGAGAGAGCAGTACTTC. Translated, it gives CASSDTGTGGSREQYF.

The chain is built from TRBV29-1 and TRBJ2-7; no firm D call. Between the trimmed V and J ends, which lost 7 bases and 3 bases, there was a span of 13 bases. CDR3 length equals 12 residues. CDR1 is SQVTM, CDR2 ANQGSEA, per germline. This chain's CDR3 is CSAVVDLYEQYF. The CDR3 bases are TGCAGCGCTGTTGTGGACCTCTACGAGCAGTACTTC.

The table lists this clonotype with many counts. The rearrangement links TRBV12-3 or TRBV12-4 to TRBJ1-1, with 8 bases fitting TRBD1. CDR3 length: 15 residues. J was trimmed by 7 bases and V by 5 bases; bases with no gene match: 12. CDR3 coding DNA: TGTGCCAGCAGTCCTTTAATCTGGGGGACAGGTGAAGCTTTCTTT. It codes for CASSPLIWGTGEAFF.